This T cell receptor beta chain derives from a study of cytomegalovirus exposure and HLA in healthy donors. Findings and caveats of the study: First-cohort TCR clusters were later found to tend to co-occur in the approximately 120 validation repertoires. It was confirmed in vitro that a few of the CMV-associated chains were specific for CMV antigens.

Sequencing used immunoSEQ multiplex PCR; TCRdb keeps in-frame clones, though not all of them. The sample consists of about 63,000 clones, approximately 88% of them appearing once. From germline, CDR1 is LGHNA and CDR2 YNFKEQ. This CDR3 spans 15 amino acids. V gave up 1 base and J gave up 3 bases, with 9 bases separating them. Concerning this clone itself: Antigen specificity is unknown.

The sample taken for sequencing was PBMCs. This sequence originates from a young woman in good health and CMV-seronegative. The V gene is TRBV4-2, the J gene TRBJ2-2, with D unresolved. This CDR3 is CASSQAGADTGELFF. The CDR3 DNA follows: TGTGCCAGCAGCCAAGCTGGAGCCGACACCGGGGAGCTGTTTTTT.